Presented here are 30 T cell receptor beta chains from one specimen sequenced in a study of T cell responses to AZD1222 COVID-19 vaccine. Generated by immunoSEQ multiplex PCR, the TCRdb table keeps only in-frame clones and is missing some. Of roughly 160,000 clones in the sample, around 88% were seen once. The source was peripheral blood, collected 28 days after the second AZD1222 dose. These receptors were obtained from an adult who received the AZD1222 COVID-19 vaccine.

This chain uses TRBV11-2 with TRBJ1-2; D is unresolved. Germline-derived CDR1 and CDR2 are SGHAT and FQNNGV. The V and J ends lost 0 bases and 2 bases respectively, with 10 bases between them. The length of the CDR3 is 15 residues. The CDR3 reads CASSLDLKDNYGYTF. The CDR3 bases are TGTGCCAGCAGCTTAGATTTGAAGGACAACTATGGCTACACCTTC.

V usage is TRBV29-1 and J usage is TRBJ2-1; D might be TRBD2 (5 bases). Trimming removed 4 bases at V and 7 bases at J, with 14 bases between. CDR1 and CDR2 (germline): SQVTM, ANQGSEA. The CDR3 totals 13 residues. CDR3 coding DNA: TGCAGCGTTGGGGCCGGGGTAACGAATGAGCAGTTCTTC. Translated, it gives CSVGAGVTNEQFF.

The genes are TRBV7-2 and TRBJ2-3; D may be TRBD1 (6 bases). The CDR3 covers 15 residues. Germline values: CDR1 SGHTA, CDR2 FQGNSA. V was cut by 6 bases and J by 7 bases, with 20 bases left in between. CDR3 bases: TGTGCCAGCAGTGCCCCGGGACAAGCAGTATATACGCAGTATTTT. Protein sequence: CASSAPGQAVYTQYF.

The chain recombines TRBV5-6 with TRBJ1-1; D is unclear. CDR3 length: 13 residues. V was trimmed by 0 bases and J by 1 base, leaving 4 bases between them. Germline assignment: CDR1 SGHDT and CDR2 YYEEEE. The CDR3 nucleotides are TGTGCCAGCAGCTTGGCAAGGAACACTGAAGCTTTCTTT. Its protein product is CASSLARNTEAFF.

The V gene is TRBV7-9, the J gene TRBJ2-2, with 8 bases aligning to TRBD2. CDR1 and CDR2 from the germline V gene are SEHNR and FQNEAQ (reference sequence). Losses at the gene ends were 2 bases for V and 4 bases for J; bases not matched to a gene: 6. The CDR3 is made up of 16 amino acids. DNA for the CDR3: TGTGCCAGCAGCTTACGCGGGGGGAACCCCACCGGGGAGCTGTTTTTT. As protein: CASSLRGGNPTGELFF. Filled out from reference TRBV7-9 and TRBJ2-2, the complete variable domain reads DTGVSQNPRHKITKRGQNVTFRCDPISEHNRLYWYRQTLGQGPEFLTYFQNEAQLEKSRLLSDRFSAERPKGSFSTLEIQRTEQGDSAMYLCASSLRGGNPTGELFFGEGSRLTVL.

This chain joins TRBV4-2 and TRBJ1-2, with D tentatively TRBD1 (6 bases). CDR3 length: 18 amino acids. Trimming removed 0 bases from V and 0 bases from J, with 17 bases in between. CDR1 is LGHNA, CDR2 YNFKEQ, per germline. The CDR3 sequence: CASSQEWPGALTNYGYTF. In DNA, the CDR3 is TGTGCCAGCAGCCAAGAGTGGCCAGGGGCCCTCACTAACTATGGCTACACCTTC.

The CDR3 is CASSYHGAGNQPQHF. The CDR3, as DNA: TGTGCCAGCAGTTACCATGGGGCCGGGAATCAGCCCCAGCATTTT. The chain joins TRBV6-2 or TRBV6-3 to TRBJ1-5, with a weak D call TRBD1 (5 bases). This CDR3 contains 15 residues. Germline CDR1 and CDR2: MNHEY and SVGEGT. V was cut by 2 bases and J by 4 bases, with 12 bases left in between.

The chain couples TRBV14 to TRBJ2-7; the D is unclear. CDR1 is SGHDN and CDR2 is FVKESK in the germline V gene. The ends were cut back, 3 bases at V and 0 bases at J, with 6 bases in the middle. The CDR3 contains 13 residues. The CDR3 loop reads CASSHGGSYEQYF. DNA for the CDR3: TGTGCCAGCAGCCACGGCGGCTCCTACGAGCAGTACTTC.

This clone showed up just a few times. The chain carries TRBV19 and TRBJ1-1; possible D gene TRBD1, 6 bases. The CDR3 is made up of 13 amino acids. CDR1 is LNHDA and CDR2 is SQIVND in the germline V gene (reference sequence). V was cut by 3 bases and J by 1 base, with 6 bases left in between. The CDR3 coding sequence is TGTGCCAGTAGTATGACAGGGAACACTGAAGCTTTCTTT. The encoded protein is CASSMTGNTEAFF.

The rearrangement uses TRBV11-3 and TRBJ1-1; D may be TRBD1 (5 bases). The germline V gene has CDR1 SGHNT and CDR2 YENEEA. The CDR3 is made up of 13 amino acids. Deletions cut 4 bases from V and 7 bases from J, with 13 bases between. For the CDR3, the DNA is TGTGCCAGCAGCTCATCGCGGGGGGGTGAAGCTTTCTTT. This encodes CASSSSRGGEAFF.

This chain links TRBV7-8 with TRBJ1-1, with D hard to call. CDR1 is SGHVS, CDR2 FQNEAQ, per germline. CDR3 size: 15 residues. Trimming cost V 2 bases and J 4 bases, with 14 bases left between them. The CDR3 loop reads CASSLSGREGTEAFF. Here the CDR3 DNA reads TGTGCCAGCAGCTTAAGTGGGCGCGAGGGCACTGAAGCTTTCTTT. The full variable domain, completed using reference TRBV7-8 and TRBJ1-1, is GAGVSQSPRYKVAKRGQDVALRCDPISGHVSLFWYQQALGQGPEFLTYFQNEAQLDKSGLPSDRFFAERPEGSVSTLKIQRTQQEDSAVYLCASSLSGREGTEAFFGQGTRLTVV.

V and J are TRBV23-1 and TRBJ1-5; D might be TRBD1 (6 bases). TRBV23-1 is classed as an ORF, of uncertain function. The V gene lost 8 bases and the J gene lost 7 bases, with 12 bases spanning the gap. There are 12 residues in the CDR3. The CDR3 protein is CASSEGGQPQHF. The CDR3 DNA sequence: TGCGCCAGCTCCGAGGGGGGCCAGCCCCAGCATTTT.

The DNA of the CDR3 is TGTGCCTGGAGCAGACAGATATTGAACACCGGGGAGCTGTTTTTT. Translation: CAWSRQILNTGELFF. The chain couples TRBV30 to TRBJ2-2; maybe TRBD1 (5 bases). CDR3 size: 15 residues. Germline CDR1 is GTSNPN and CDR2 is SVGIG (reference sequence). V lost 3 bases and J 1 base, leaving 12 bases between the germline ends.

The chain carries TRBV6-5 and TRBJ2-5; TRBD2 matches at 10 bases. Germline lookup yields CDR1 MNHEY and CDR2 SVGAGI. V shed 4 bases, J shed 8 bases, and the junction held 7 bases outside the gene matches. CDR3 size: 14 residues. The CDR3 loop is CASSFSSGGKTQYF. In DNA form, the CDR3 reads TGTGCCAGCAGTTTTTCTAGCGGGGGAAAAACCCAGTACTTC.

This chain joins TRBV5-4 and TRBJ1-5; no clear D gene. V lost 0 bases, J lost 8 bases, and 12 bases lay in between. Germline assignment: CDR1 SGHNT and CDR2 YYREEE (reference sequence). The CDR3 runs to 14 residues. CDR3 in amino acids: CASSLDALREPQHF. Here the CDR3 DNA reads TGTGCCAGCAGCTTGGATGCCCTACGGGAGCCCCAGCATTTT. The full variable domain, rest sourced from reference TRBV5-4 and TRBJ1-5, is ETGVTQSPTHLIKTRGQQVTLRCSSQSGHNTVSWYQQALGQGPQFIFQYYREEENGRGNFPPRFSGLQFPNYSSELNVNALELDDSALYLCASSLDALREPQHFGDGTRLSIL.

This clone was detected only once. This chain links TRBV6-5 with TRBJ2-7; a weak D match, TRBD2 (5 bases). V shed 7 bases and J shed 0 bases, with 10 bases lying between them. The CDR3 spans 13 residues. The germline gives CDR1 MNHEY, CDR2 SVGAGI. The CDR3 region has the DNA TGTGCCAGCACCGTCCGGGGCTCCTACGAGCAGTACTTC. This sequence encodes CASTVRGSYEQYF.

This clone was seen more than once but under ten times. The genes are TRBV9 and TRBJ2-7; TRBD1 agrees at 8 bases. Germline loops: CDR1 SGDLS, CDR2 YYNGEE. There are 13 residues in the CDR3. After removal of 4 bases from V and 5 bases from J, the junction contained 5 bases not matched to a gene. DNA of the CDR3: TGTGCCAGCAGCCCGGGACAGGCGGACGAGCAGTACTTC. Translation gives CASSPGQADEQYF.

The chain joins TRBV15 to TRBJ2-5; TRBD1 might be the D (7 bases). This CDR3 has 14 amino acids. Germline lookup yields CDR1 LNHNV and CDR2 YYDKDF (reference sequence). V gave up 6 bases and J gave up 4 bases, with 15 bases separating them. This chain's CDR3 is CATRRQGLTETQYF. The CDR3 nucleotides read TGTGCCACCAGGCGACAGGGACTCACAGAGACCCAGTACTTC.

The rearrangement joins TRBV19 to TRBJ1-1; a weak D match, TRBD1 (5 bases). Germline CDR1 LNHDA, CDR2 SQIVND (reference sequence). V lost 9 bases to trimming and J lost 0 bases, with 11 bases between them. The CDR3 extends over 13 amino acids. CDR3 region: CASRDGLNTEAFF. CDR3 bases: TGTGCCAGCCGGGACGGGCTGAACACTGAAGCTTTCTTT.

The chain recombines TRBV18 with TRBJ1-6; D remains ambiguous. The V gene lost 6 bases and the J gene lost 4 bases, with 4 bases spanning the gap. CDR3 length equals 12 residues. Germline values: CDR1 KGHSH, CDR2 LQKENI. The CDR3, as DNA: TGTGCCAGCTCGCAGTATAATTCACCCCTCCACTTT. Encoded protein: CASSQYNSPLHF.

The chain combines TRBV29-1 with TRBJ1-2; 12 bases line up with TRBD1. The V gene's germline CDR1 is SQVTM and CDR2 ANQGSEA. The CDR3 has 11 amino acids. Here the CDR3 reads CSDGTGGGYTF. The CDR3 nucleotides are TGCAGTGATGGGACAGGGGGCGGCTACACCTTC.

The chain employs TRBV27 and TRBJ1-2, with a weak D call TRBD1 (5 bases). This CDR3 has 17 amino acids. V was pared by 5 bases and J by 6 bases, with 25 bases between. Germline CDR1 and CDR2: MNHEY and SMNVEV (reference sequence). The CDR3 DNA sequence: TGTGCCAGCAGTCTCCTTGGGATAAGAGGCCGGGGCGATGGCTACACCTTC. Protein sequence: CASSLLGIRGRGDGYTF.

The J gene is TRBJ2-1, the V gene TRBV6-4; the match to TRBD1 covers 7 bases. In germline, CDR1 is MRHNA, CDR2 SNTAGT. The CDR3 is 15 residues long. Trimming cost V 3 bases and J 9 bases; bases outside gene matches: 11. The CDR3 DNA follows: TGTGCCAGCAGTGATAACAGGGGCCCTTGGGGTGAGCAGTTCTTC. Amino acids: CASSDNRGPWGEQFF.

The chain links TRBV2 to TRBJ1-6; 7 nucleotides align to TRBD1. This CDR3 is built from 13 residues. The germline V gene encodes CDR1 SNHLY and CDR2 FYNNEI. Germline trimming cut 7 bases from V and 14 bases from J; bases unmatched to any gene: 11. In DNA, the CDR3 is TGTGCCAGCATCGAGGGGGCTTGGGGGTCCCTCCACTTT. The encoded protein is CASIEGAWGSLHF.

The rearrangement links TRBV21-1 to TRBJ2-3; the table gives TRBD2 as D, unverified against the DNA. TRBV21-1 is marked as a pseudogene. The length of the CDR3 is 17 residues. The CDR3 here is CASNPPLGGYHTDTQYF. CDR3 nucleotide sequence: TGTGCCAGCAACCCACCATTGGGAGGCTACCACACAGATACGCAGTATTTT.

V usage is TRBV12-3 or TRBV12-4 and J usage is TRBJ1-5, with D unclear. V shed 3 bases and J shed 2 bases, with 2 bases lying between them. The CDR3 is 12 amino acids. The CDR3 region has the DNA TGTGCCAGCAGTTTTGGCAATCAGCCCCAGCATTTT. Translation: CASSFGNQPQHF.

J is TRBJ2-3 and V is TRBV6-4; D perhaps matches TRBD1 (6 bases). Germline V gene lookup returns CDR1 MRHNA and CDR2 SNTAGT. The CDR3 extends over 15 amino acids. Trimming cost V 4 bases and J 4 bases, with 15 bases left between them. The DNA for the CDR3 is TGTGCCAGCAGTGCCCGCCTACAGGGTTCAGATACGCAGTATTTT. Translation: CASSARLQGSDTQYF.

V is TRBV10-1 and J is TRBJ2-3, with TRBD2 matching over 9 bases. CDR1 is WNHNN, CDR2 SYGVQD, per germline (reference sequence). This CDR3 spans 20 amino acids. J gave up 0 bases and V 2 bases, and 15 bases lay outside the gene matches. The CDR3 DNA reads as TGCGCCAGCAGTGAGACCAGACTAGCGGTAACGAAAACTAGCACAGATACGCAGTATTTT. The encoded protein is CASSETRLAVTKTSTDTQYF.

The rearrangement joins TRBV10-1 to TRBJ2-7; D uncertain. Germline values: CDR1 WNHNN, CDR2 SYGVQD (reference sequence). CDR3 size: 13 residues. V was shortened by 3 bases and J by 3 bases, with 9 bases between the two germline ends. The CDR3 sequence: CASSDGYGYEQYF. The CDR3 DNA sequence: TGCGCCAGCAGTGATGGGTATGGCTACGAGCAGTACTTC.

The chain recombines TRBV6-2 or TRBV6-3 with TRBJ2-7; D may match TRBD1 or TRBD2 (6 bases each). V lost 5 bases and J 6 bases, leaving 11 bases between the germline ends. The CDR3 is 12 residues long. The germline gives CDR1 MNHEY, CDR2 SVGEGT. Here the CDR3 DNA reads TGTGCCAGCAGTCCGGGGGCTCGCGAGCAGTACTTC. Translating it yields CASSPGAREQYF.